A selection of T cell receptor beta chains follows, all from one sample in a study of CD8+ T cells in alopecia areata. The assay was immunoSEQ multiplex PCR, and TCRdb's table has in-frame clones only and misses some. Seen here are roughly 250,000 clones, under 70% observed once, and the top ten hold around 1.2%. The specimen comprised CD4+ T cells sorted from blood, sampled at week 0. These receptors came from a human donor with alopecia areata. Each CDR3 is given with its conserved first and last residue. A D gene is named only where the DNA matches it firmly. Size tells how often a clone was seen (once, few, many) or the class of an expanded clone, and some rows leave it out.

DNA: TGTGCCAGCAGACCAACTAGCGGGGGCCTCAGCTCCTACAATGAGCAGTTCTTC
CDR3: CASRPTSGGLSSYNEQFF
D: TRBD2
V: TRBV7-9
J: TRBJ2-1
size: few

DNA: TGCGCCAGCAGGGACAGGGGGCCTGAGACCCAGTACTTC
CDR3: CASRDRGPETQYF
D: TRBD1
V: TRBV5-1
J: TRBJ2-5
size: -

DNA: TGCAGCGTTGATGAAGCGGGGGAGGGTGAGCAGTTCTTC
CDR3: CSVDEAGEGEQFF
D: TRBD2
V: TRBV29-1
J: TRBJ2-1
size: -

DNA: TGCGCCAGCAGCTTGGAGAATGGGTTGAACACTGAAGCTTTCTTT
CDR3: CASSLENGLNTEAFF
D: -
V: TRBV5-1
J: TRBJ1-1
size: -

DNA: TGTGCCAGCAGCGCCTCCGGAGACGAGCAGTACTTC
CDR3: CASSASGDEQYF
D: -
V: TRBV9
J: TRBJ2-7
size: -

DNA: TGTGCCTGGAGCCAACCGGGACGGAGCACAGATACGCAGTATTTT
CDR3: CAWSQPGRSTDTQYF
D: -
V: TRBV30
J: TRBJ2-3
size: -

DNA: TGCAGCGTTGAAAATACAGGGGGAGGCCAAGAGACCCAGTACTTC
CDR3: CSVENTGGGQETQYF
D: TRBD1
V: TRBV29-1
J: TRBJ2-5
size: -

DNA: TGTGCCAGTAGTCGTCAGGGGAACACCGGGGAGCTGTTTTTT
CDR3: CASSRQGNTGELFF
D: -
V: TRBV19
J: TRBJ2-2
size: -

DNA: TGTGCCAGCAGCGTGGACAGGACAAATGGCTACACCTTC
CDR3: CASSVDRTNGYTF
D: TRBD1
V: TRBV5-6
J: TRBJ1-2
size: few

DNA: TGTGCCAGCAGCTTGGGGCAGAACACCGGGGAGCTGTTTTTT
CDR3: CASSLGQNTGELFF
D: -
V: TRBV5-8
J: TRBJ2-2
size: few

DNA: TGTGCCAGTAGTACCGGACAGTTTGAAGCTTTCTTT
CDR3: CASSTGQFEAFF
D: -
V: TRBV19
J: TRBJ1-1
size: -

DNA: TGTGCCAGCAGCCAAGATCTGGCAGGAGATGGCTACACCTTC
CDR3: CASSQDLAGDGYTF
D: -
V: TRBV14
J: TRBJ1-2
size: -

DNA: TGTGCCACCAGCAGAGGATCGACAGGGGGAAGTGGCTACACCTTC
CDR3: CATSRGSTGGSGYTF
D: TRBD1
V: TRBV15
J: TRBJ1-2
size: -

DNA: TGTGCCAGCAGCTCATTGGGGGGAAGGAGTGAGCAGTTCTTC
CDR3: CASSSLGGRSEQFF
D: -
V: TRBV9
J: TRBJ2-1
size: -

DNA: TGCGCCAGCAGCCCCTGGACTAGCCGCACAGATACGCAGTATTTT
CDR3: CASSPWTSRTDTQYF
D: TRBD2
V: TRBV4-1
J: TRBJ2-3
size: -

DNA: TGTGCCTGGAGTGTTGCTAATACGCAGTATTTT
CDR3: CAWSVANTQYF
D: -
V: TRBV30
J: TRBJ2-3
size: -

DNA: TGTGCCAGCAGTGAAATCTTCTATGGCTACACCTTC
CDR3: CASSEIFYGYTF
D: -
V: TRBV6-1
J: TRBJ1-2
size: -

DNA: TGTGCCAGCTCACCCTTACCCTCCGGTGGGCCAGATACGCAGTATTTT
CDR3: CASSPLPSGGPDTQYF
D: -
V: TRBV18
J: TRBJ2-3
size: -

DNA: TGTGCCTGGAGCGTCACCGCTGGGGTCCAGCATTTT
CDR3: CAWSVTAGVQHF
D: -
V: TRBV30
J: TRBJ1-5
size: -

DNA: TGTGCCACCAGTACTTGGACGGGCGCTGGGGCCAACGTCCTGACTTTC
CDR3: CATSTWTGAGANVLTF
D: -
V: TRBV15
J: TRBJ2-6
size: -

DNA: TGTGCCTGGAGTGTAACGAGTCCCTACGAGCAGTACTTC
CDR3: CAWSVTSPYEQYF
D: -
V: TRBV30
J: TRBJ2-7
size: -

DNA: TGTGCCAGTAGTATAGTCCTGGGACAGGGTAACTACGAGCAGTACTTC
CDR3: CASSIVLGQGNYEQYF
D: TRBD1
V: TRBV19
J: TRBJ2-7
size: -

DNA: TGCGCCAGCAGCTTGGGATCAAACACTGAAGCTTTCTTT
CDR3: CASSLGSNTEAFF
D: -
V: TRBV5-1
J: TRBJ1-1
size: few

DNA: TGTGCCAGCAGTCGACAGGCCGAGCAGTACTTC
CDR3: CASSRQAEQYF
D: -
V: TRBV6-6
J: TRBJ2-7
size: -

DNA: TGTGCCAGTCATCAGGGGGCGAACACCGGGGAGCTGTTTTTT
CDR3: CASHQGANTGELFF
D: TRBD1
V: TRBV6-1
J: TRBJ2-2
size: -

DNA: TGCAGCGTTGGGTTTGGGGGGACTGAAGCTTTCTTT
CDR3: CSVGFGGTEAFF
D: -
V: TRBV29-1
J: TRBJ1-1
size: few

DNA: TGCGCCAGCAGCCAGGAGGGGATCTCTGGAAACACCATATATTTT
CDR3: CASSQEGISGNTIYF
D: -
V: TRBV4-1
J: TRBJ1-3
size: -

DNA: TGTGCTAGTGGTCGGGACAGCACTGTTAACTATGGCTACACCTTC
CDR3: CASGRDSTVNYGYTF
D: TRBD1
V: TRBV12-5
J: TRBJ1-2
size: -

DNA: TGTGCCATCAGTGAGTCGAGGAACACCATATATTTT
CDR3: CAISESRNTIYF
D: -
V: TRBV10-3
J: TRBJ1-3
size: few

DNA: TGTGCCAGCAGTTTTTTAACGGGATCCAATGGCTACACCTTC
CDR3: CASSFLTGSNGYTF
D: -
V: TRBV27
J: TRBJ1-2
size: -

DNA: TGTGCCTACCTCGCAACCCTCCCTGGGGAGACCCAGTACTTC
CDR3: CAYLATLPGETQYF
D: -
V: TRBV30
J: TRBJ2-5
size: -

DNA: TGTGCCAGCAGCGTTGGGGGAAGAACGACCGGAGAGACCCAGTACTTC
CDR3: CASSVGGRTTGETQYF
D: -
V: TRBV9
J: TRBJ2-5
size: once

DNA: TGTGCCAGCAGCTTCTATACGGATACGCAGTATTTT
CDR3: CASSFYTDTQYF
D: -
V: TRBV5-6
J: TRBJ2-3
size: -

DNA: TGTGCCAGCAGCAACTACCGGGACAGGGGCTACGAGCAGTACTTC
CDR3: CASSNYRDRGYEQYF
D: TRBD1
V: TRBV11-2
J: TRBJ2-7
size: -

DNA: TGTGCCAGCAGCTTAGGACCGCGGGTTGAGCAGTTCTTC
CDR3: CASSLGPRVEQFF
D: -
V: TRBV7-8
J: TRBJ2-1
size: -

DNA: TGTGCCGCCGCTCTAAGGACATGGTTTTACGAGCAGTACTTC
CDR3: CAAALRTWFYEQYF
D: -
V: TRBV7-3
J: TRBJ2-7
size: -

DNA: TGTGCCAGCAGCGTGGAATCGACGGCCGAAGCTTTCTTT
CDR3: CASSVESTAEAFF
D: -
V: TRBV9
J: TRBJ1-1
size: -